The rows below give T cell receptor beta chains drawn from one sample of a study of blood T cells in healthy people across ages. TCRdb ran MiXCR on the 5' RACE reads and lists one entry per CDR3 protein. The sample has some 1,000,000 distinct CDR3 sequences, approximately 25% seen once. These data also formed part of another study, on T cells of mothers and their children.

The specimen was blood. Source of these receptors: a girl aged 2 to 10 in good health. Both conserved end residues are part of each CDR3. A D gene is named only where the DNA matches it firmly. Clone size is shown for a subset of rows, as once, few, many or a class of expanded clone.

TRBJ2-1,-,TRBV24-1,15,few,TGTGCCACCAGTGTTCAGAGGGACCCTTACAATGAGCAGTTCTTC,CATSVQRDPYNEQFF
TRBJ2-3,TRBD2,TRBV6-6,15,-,TGTGCCAGCACCGAGGGGCGGGAGTCCCCAGATACGCAGTATTTT,CASTEGRESPDTQYF
TRBJ2-1,TRBD1,TRBV7-2,17,-,TGTGCCAGCAGCTTAGCTTACTGGACAGGGGGCATAGATGAGCAGTTCTTC,CASSLAYWTGGIDEQFF
TRBJ1-2,-,TRBV7-2,14,-,TGTGCCACTATATTCCGGCACTCTAACTATGGCTACACCTTC,CATIFRHSNYGYTF
TRBJ1-1,-,TRBV7-7,15,-,TGTGCTAGCAGCTTACTCTTAATAGGGGGGGGTCACGCTTTCTTT,CASSLLLIGGGHAFF
TRBJ1-2,-,TRBV5-5,16,-,TGTGCCAGCAGCTTACTCTCCGGGACGCTCGTCGGTGGCTACACCTTC,CASSLLSGTLVGGYTF
TRBJ2-1,TRBD2,TRBV20-1,16,-,TGCAGTGCTAGGAACCAAATAGCGGGAGGGTACAATGAGCAGTTCTTC,CSARNQIAGGYNEQFF
TRBJ1-4,-,TRBV11-3,14,few,TGTGCCAGCAGCTTGGGGGTTACTAATGAAAAACTGTTTTTT,CASSLGVTNEKLFF
TRBJ2-1,-,TRBV20-1,13,few,TGCAGTGCTCTCATCCCCGTAAGGAATGAGCAGTTCTTC,CSALIPVRNEQFF
TRBJ2-7,-,TRBV20-1,14,few,TGCAGTGCTAGAGATCGGCGTGAGATTTACGAGCAGTACTTC,CSARDRREIYEQYF
TRBJ1-1,-,TRBV28,14,few,TGTGCCAGCAGTTTATCCCTGGGGGGTTATGAAGCTTTCTTT,CASSLSLGGYEAFF
TRBJ2-3,TRBD2,TRBV20-1,13,few,TGCAGTGCTAGCGGGAGGGCCCCAGATACGCAGTATTTT,CSASGRAPDTQYF
TRBJ1-2,-,TRBV7-2,13,few,TGTGCCAGCACCCTAAACCCTTATATGGCTTGCACCTTC,CASTLNPYMACTF
TRBJ2-3,-,TRBV29-1,14,once,TGCAGCGTTGTAGGGGCGGAAGACACAGATACGCAGTATTTT,CSVVGAEDTDTQYF
TRBJ2-7,TRBD1,TRBV9,14,few,TGTGCCAGCAGCGCCTCGACAGGGGTTAACGAGCAGTACTTC,CASSASTGVNEQYF
TRBJ1-4,-,TRBV27,15,-,TGTGCCAGCAGTTCCTATATTGCAACTAATGAAAAACTGTTTTTT,CASSSYIATNEKLFF
TRBJ2-1,-,TRBV28,11,many,TGTGCCAGCAGTTTAGGAATAGAGCAGTTCTTC,CASSLGIEQFF
TRBJ2-1,-,TRBV24-1,15,-,TGTGCCACCAGTGATTTAACCCACTCCTACAATGAGCAGTTCTTC,CATSDLTHSYNEQFF
TRBJ2-3,TRBD2,TRBV3-1,15,few,TGTGCCAGCAGCCTACAGCGGGGGCCCACAGATACGCAGTATTTT,CASSLQRGPTDTQYF
TRBJ2-1,TRBD1,TRBV28,14,-,TGTGCCAGCAGTGGGACAGGGGTAAACAATGAGCAGTTCTTC,CASSGTGVNNEQFF